This T cell receptor beta chain derives from a study of blood T cell repertoires in COVID-19. Study-wide background: Nucleic acid was either cDNA or gDNA, and it came from T cells, B-cell-depleted T cells, or PBMCs.

V was clipped by 0 bases and J by 8 bases, with 14 bases between them. The germline CDR1 and CDR2 sequences are MRHNA and SNTAGT. The CDR3 contains 15 residues. Authors' processing steps: Amplification with reference gene primers provided the estimates of nucleated cell counts. Data came from immunoSEQ multiplex PCR; TCRdb stores just in-frame clones and leaves some out. From that table come the V and J calls and clone size; the DNA was used to work out D and trimming. The sample lists a few hundred thousand clones, about 87% occurring once. Clinical histories supplied by participants themselves formed the basis of cohort assignment.

The V and J genes are TRBV6-4 and TRBJ2-1; perhaps TRBD2 as D (6 bases). Sequencing was carried out using PBMCs or T cells enriched from blood (not recorded which). The sequence was collected from a woman aged 45 to 65 who had recovered from COVID-19. In nucleotides, the CDR3 is TGTGCCAGCAGTGACTCTTCAGGGAGGCCCCATGAGCAGTTCTTC. Encoded protein: CASSDSSGRPHEQFF.